Below, 8 T cell receptor beta chains from the same sample are listed, as sequenced in a study of CD8 T cells in ankylosing spondylitis. TCRdb reprocessed the 5' RACE reads with MiXCR, giving one entry per CDR3 protein. The sample has some 140,000 distinct CDR3 sequences; 9.5% to 12% are singletons. The sequenced sample was blood, either unsorted or a sorted T cell fraction (not recorded which). The origin of the receptors is a female donor with ankylosing spondylitis or in good health (not recorded which).

V gene TRBV18 combines with J gene TRBJ2-6; D remains ambiguous. V was trimmed by 0 bases and J by 0 bases, leaving 3 bases between them. The CDR3 contains 15 residues. Germline CDR1 is KGHSH and CDR2 is LQKENI. As DNA, the CDR3 is TGTGCCAGCTCACCACCAACCTCTGGGGCCAACGTCCTGACTTTC. Translation: CASSPPTSGANVLTF.

This clonotype was counted a few times. This may come from a read error, since a much larger clone is one base off. The V gene is TRBV3-1, the J gene TRBJ2-7, with a possible D match to TRBD2 (5 bases). Germline V gene data show CDR1 as LGHDT and CDR2 as YNNKEL (reference sequence). This CDR3 has 15 amino acids. The CDR3 loop is CACSHEVGLLREQYF. Here the CDR3 DNA reads TGTGCCTGCAGCCATGAAGTCGGACTTCTTCGCGAGCAGTACTTC.

In its sample, this clonotype was seen many times. The gene calls are TRBV6-5 and TRBJ1-5, with D possibly being TRBD1 (6 bases). This CDR3 has 15 residues. V lost 0 bases to trimming and J lost 2 bases, with 8 bases between them. Germline assignment: CDR1 MNHEY and CDR2 SVGAGI. CDR3 amino acids: CASSYSNRGNQPQHF. CDR3 nucleotides: TGTGCCAGCAGTTACTCCAACAGGGGCAATCAGCCCCAGCATTTT.

A few counts support this clonotype. The DNA of the CDR3 is TGTGCCAGCAGGGGAGGATTCCAAGAGACCCAGTACTTC. Protein: CASRGGFQETQYF. The gene calls are TRBV2 and TRBJ2-5; D is possibly TRBD2 (6 bases). Germline loops: CDR1 SNHLY, CDR2 FYNNEI. The CDR3 is 13 residues long. Trimming shortened V by 6 bases and J by 1 base, and 9 bases separated the two germline ends.

J is TRBJ1-1 and V is TRBV5-1; D is possibly TRBD1 (5 bases). There are 16 residues in the CDR3. Germline V gene sequence: CDR1 SGHRS, CDR2 YFSETQ. V was shortened by 1 base and J by 7 bases, with 20 bases between the two germline ends. DNA of the CDR3: TGCGCCAGCAGCTTGACCGGACATCTGGCCGATGGTGAAGCTTTCTTT. Amino acid sequence: CASSLTGHLADGEAFF.

This chain joins TRBV2 and TRBJ2-3, with 9 bases aligning to TRBD1. The V and J ends lost 8 bases and 5 bases, in that order; junction bases with no gene match: 11. Germline V gives CDR1 SNHLY, CDR2 FYNNEI. There are 15 residues in the CDR3. The CDR3 is CASLRDRVSGDTQYF. Written as DNA, the CDR3 is TGTGCCAGCCTCCGGGACAGGGTATCGGGAGATACGCAGTATTTT. Looking up the rest from reference TRBV2 and TRBJ2-3 gives the full variable domain: EPEVTQTPSHQVTQMGQEVILRCVPISNHLYFYWYRQILGQKVEFLVSFYNNEISEKSEIFDDQFSVERPDGSNFTLKIRSTKLEDSAMYFCASLRDRVSGDTQYFGPGTRLTVL.

This clonotype was recorded many times. This chain links TRBV20-1 with TRBJ1-1; D may be TRBD1 (5 bases). The CDR3 is 15 amino acids. Trimming took 5 bases from V and 4 from J, leaving 20 bases between them. From germline, CDR1 is DFQATT and CDR2 SNEGSKA (reference sequence). CDR3 sequence: CSASRGSGSGTEAFF. CDR3 nucleotide sequence: TGCAGTGCTTCGAGGGGCAGTGGCTCGGGCACTGAAGCTTTCTTT.

This clonotype was picked up many times. This rearrangement joins TRBV12-3 or TRBV12-4 to TRBJ2-7; unclear D gene. The CDR3 is 14 residues long. Trimming took off 6 bases at V and 0 bases at J, with 12 bases between the two ends. Written as DNA, the CDR3 is TGTGCCAGCAGAGGTCAAGGGCTCTCCTACGAGCAGTACTTC. This codes for CASRGQGLSYEQYF.